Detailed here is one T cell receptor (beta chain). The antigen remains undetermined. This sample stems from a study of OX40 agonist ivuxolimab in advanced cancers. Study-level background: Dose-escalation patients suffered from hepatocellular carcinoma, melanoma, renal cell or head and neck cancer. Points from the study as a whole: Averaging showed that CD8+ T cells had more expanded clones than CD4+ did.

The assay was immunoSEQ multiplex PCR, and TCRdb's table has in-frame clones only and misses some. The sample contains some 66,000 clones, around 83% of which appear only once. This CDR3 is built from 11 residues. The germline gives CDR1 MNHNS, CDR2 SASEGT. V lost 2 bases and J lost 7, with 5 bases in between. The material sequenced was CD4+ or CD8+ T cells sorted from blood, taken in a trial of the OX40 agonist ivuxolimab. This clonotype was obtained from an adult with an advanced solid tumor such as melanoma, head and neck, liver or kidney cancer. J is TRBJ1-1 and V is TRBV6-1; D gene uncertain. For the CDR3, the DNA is TGTGCCAGCAGTGAATCCGGTGAAGCTTTCTTT. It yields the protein CASSESGEAFF.